The T cell receptor beta chain described here comes from a study of T cells after yellow fever vaccination. This clonotype was found a few times. TCRdb reanalysed the 5' RACE reads using MiXCR and keeps one entry per CDR3 protein. This table holds more than 95,000 distinct CDR3 sequences, approximately 9% found once. This CDR3 comprises 13 residues. V lost 6 bases and J 4 bases, leaving 12 bases between the germline ends. Germline CDR1 is MDHEN and CDR2 is SYDVKM. V gene TRBV28 combines with J gene TRBJ2-5; the D gene could be TRBD1 or TRBD2 (5 bases each). This specimen consisted of CD8+ T cells sorted from PBMCs, obtained on the day of the yellow fever booster vaccination. The clonotype comes from a man aged 18 to 29 who received the YFV17D yellow fever vaccine. CDR3 nucleotide sequence: TGTGCCAGCAGCTGGGGGATAGGAGAGACCCAGTACTTC. Amino acids: CASSWGIGETQYF.